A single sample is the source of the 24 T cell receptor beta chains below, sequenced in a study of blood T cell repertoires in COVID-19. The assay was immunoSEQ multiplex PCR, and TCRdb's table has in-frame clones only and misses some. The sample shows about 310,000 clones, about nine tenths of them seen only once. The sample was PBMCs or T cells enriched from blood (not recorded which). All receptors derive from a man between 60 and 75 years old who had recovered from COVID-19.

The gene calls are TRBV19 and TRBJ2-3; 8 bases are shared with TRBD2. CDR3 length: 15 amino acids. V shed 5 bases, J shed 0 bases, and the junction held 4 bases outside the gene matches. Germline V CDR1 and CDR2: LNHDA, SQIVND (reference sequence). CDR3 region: CASSGREASTDTQYF. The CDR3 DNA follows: TGTGCCAGTAGTGGGCGGGAGGCTAGCACAGATACGCAGTATTTT.

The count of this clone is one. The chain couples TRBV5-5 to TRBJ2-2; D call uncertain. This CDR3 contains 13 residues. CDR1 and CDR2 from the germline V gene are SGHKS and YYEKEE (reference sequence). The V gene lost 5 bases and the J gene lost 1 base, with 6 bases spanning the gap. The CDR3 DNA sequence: TGTGCCAGCAGAATAGAGAACACCGGGGAGCTGTTTTTT. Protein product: CASRIENTGELFF.

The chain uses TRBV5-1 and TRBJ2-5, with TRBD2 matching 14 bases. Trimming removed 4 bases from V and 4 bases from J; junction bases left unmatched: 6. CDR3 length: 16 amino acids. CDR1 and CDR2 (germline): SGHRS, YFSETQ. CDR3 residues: CASSPGLAGVGETQYF. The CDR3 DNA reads TGCGCCAGCAGCCCGGGACTAGCGGGAGTAGGAGAGACCCAGTACTTC.

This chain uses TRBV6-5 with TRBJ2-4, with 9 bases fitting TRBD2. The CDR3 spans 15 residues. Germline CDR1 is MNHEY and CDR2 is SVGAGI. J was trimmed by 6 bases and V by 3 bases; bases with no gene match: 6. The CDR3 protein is CASSYNSGRRNIQYF. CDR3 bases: TGTGCCAGCAGTTATAATAGCGGGAGACGAAACATTCAGTACTTC.

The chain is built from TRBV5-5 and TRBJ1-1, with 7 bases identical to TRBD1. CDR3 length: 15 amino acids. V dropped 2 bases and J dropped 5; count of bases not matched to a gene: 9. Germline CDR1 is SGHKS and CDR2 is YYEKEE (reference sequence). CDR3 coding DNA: TGTGCCAGCAGCTTAATACAGGGGATTTGGACTGAAGCTTTCTTT. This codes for CASSLIQGIWTEAFF.

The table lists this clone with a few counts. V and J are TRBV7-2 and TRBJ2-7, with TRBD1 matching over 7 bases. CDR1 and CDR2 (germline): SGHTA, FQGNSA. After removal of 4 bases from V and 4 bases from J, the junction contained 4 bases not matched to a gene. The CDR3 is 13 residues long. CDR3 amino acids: CASSYGTAYEQYF. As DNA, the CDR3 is TGTGCCAGCAGCTATGGGACAGCATACGAGCAGTACTTC.

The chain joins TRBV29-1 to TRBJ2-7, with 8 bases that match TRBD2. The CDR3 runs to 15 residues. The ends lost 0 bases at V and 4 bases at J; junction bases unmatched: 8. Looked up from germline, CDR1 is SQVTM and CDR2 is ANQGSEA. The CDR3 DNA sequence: TGCAGCGTTGAAGATTTTGGCGGGAGGTATTACGAGCAGTACTTC. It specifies CSVEDFGGRYYEQYF.

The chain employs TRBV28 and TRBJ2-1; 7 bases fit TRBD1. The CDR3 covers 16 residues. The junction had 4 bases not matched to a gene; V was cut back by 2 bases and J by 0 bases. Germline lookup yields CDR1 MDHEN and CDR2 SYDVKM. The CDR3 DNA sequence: TGTGCCAGCAGTTTACCACAGGGGTTCTCCTACAATGAGCAGTTCTTC. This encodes CASSLPQGFSYNEQFF.

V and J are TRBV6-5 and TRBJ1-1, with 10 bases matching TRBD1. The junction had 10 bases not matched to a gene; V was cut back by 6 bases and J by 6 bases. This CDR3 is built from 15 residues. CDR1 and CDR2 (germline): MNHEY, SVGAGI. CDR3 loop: CASRTDRGDSPEAFF. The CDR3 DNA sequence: TGTGCCAGCAGAACGGACAGGGGGGATAGCCCTGAAGCTTTCTTT.

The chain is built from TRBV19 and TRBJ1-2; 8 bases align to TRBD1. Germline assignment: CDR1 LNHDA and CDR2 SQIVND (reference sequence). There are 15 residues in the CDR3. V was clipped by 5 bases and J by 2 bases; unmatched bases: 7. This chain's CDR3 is CASSPWDRMNYGYTF. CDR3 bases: TGTGCCAGTAGTCCCTGGGACAGGATGAACTATGGCTACACCTTC.

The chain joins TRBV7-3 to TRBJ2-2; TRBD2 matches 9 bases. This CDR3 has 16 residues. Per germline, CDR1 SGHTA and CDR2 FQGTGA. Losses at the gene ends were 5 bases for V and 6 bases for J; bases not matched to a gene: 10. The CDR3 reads CASSKGGPSGAGELFF. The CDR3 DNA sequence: TGTGCCAGCAGCAAAGGGGGGCCTAGCGGGGCCGGGGAGCTGTTTTTT.

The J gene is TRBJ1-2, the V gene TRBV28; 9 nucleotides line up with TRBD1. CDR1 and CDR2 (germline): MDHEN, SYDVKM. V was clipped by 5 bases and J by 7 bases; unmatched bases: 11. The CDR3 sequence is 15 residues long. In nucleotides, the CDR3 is TGTGCCAGCAGTCCCCAAGTAACAGGGGGCGGTGGCTACACCTTC. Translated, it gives CASSPQVTGGGGYTF.

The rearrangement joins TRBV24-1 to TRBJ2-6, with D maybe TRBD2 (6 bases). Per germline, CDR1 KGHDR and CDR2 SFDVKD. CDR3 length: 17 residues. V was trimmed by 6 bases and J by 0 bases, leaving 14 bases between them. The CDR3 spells CATSSEGTYSGANVLTF. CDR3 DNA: TGTGCCACCAGTTCGGAGGGAACCTACTCTGGGGCCAACGTCCTGACTTTC.

CDR3 bases: TGTGCCTGGAGTGGTGGGTTTACAGGGGCCATCCAAGAGACCCAGTACTTC. Encoded protein: CAWSGGFTGAIQETQYF. This chain connects TRBV30 to TRBJ2-5; 7 nucleotides align to TRBD1. The CDR3 is 17 residues long. Germline assignment: CDR1 GTSNPN and CDR2 SVGIG (reference sequence). V was pared by 1 base and J by 1 base, with 12 bases of the junction left unmatched.

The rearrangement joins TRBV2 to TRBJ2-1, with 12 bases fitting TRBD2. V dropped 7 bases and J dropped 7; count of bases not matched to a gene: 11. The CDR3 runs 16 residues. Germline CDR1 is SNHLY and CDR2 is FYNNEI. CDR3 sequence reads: CASILAGGGVQNEQFF. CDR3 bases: TGTGCCAGCATCCTAGCGGGAGGGGGGGTTCAAAATGAGCAGTTCTTC.

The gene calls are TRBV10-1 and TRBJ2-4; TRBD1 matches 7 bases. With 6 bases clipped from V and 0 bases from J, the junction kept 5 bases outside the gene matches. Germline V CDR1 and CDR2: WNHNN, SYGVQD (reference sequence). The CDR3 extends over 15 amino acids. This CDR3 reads CASSDRVGAKNIQYF. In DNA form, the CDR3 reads TGCGCCAGCAGCGACAGGGTTGGAGCCAAAAACATTCAGTACTTC.

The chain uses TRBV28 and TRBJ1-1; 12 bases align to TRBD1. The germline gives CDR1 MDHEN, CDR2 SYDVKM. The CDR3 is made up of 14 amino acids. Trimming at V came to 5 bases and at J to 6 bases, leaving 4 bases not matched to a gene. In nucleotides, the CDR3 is TGTGCCAGCAGTGGGGACAGGGGGCGGCCTGAAGCTTTCTTT. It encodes CASSGDRGRPEAFF.

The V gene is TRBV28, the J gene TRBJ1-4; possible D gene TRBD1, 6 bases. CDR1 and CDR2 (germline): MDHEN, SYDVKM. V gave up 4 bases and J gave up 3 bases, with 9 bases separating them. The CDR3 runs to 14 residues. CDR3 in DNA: TGTGCCAGCAGTTATTCAGGGGCTAATGAAAAACTGTTTTTT. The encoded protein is CASSYSGANEKLFF.

CDR3 DNA sequence: TGTGCCAGCAGCCCAGGCAGGTCTTTAGATACGCAGTATTTT. Translating it yields CASSPGRSLDTQYF. The chain joins TRBV7-2 to TRBJ2-3, with unresolved D. CDR1 is SGHTA, CDR2 FQGNSA, per germline. This CDR3 comprises 14 residues. Trimming shortened V by 5 bases and J by 5 bases, and 14 bases separated the two germline ends. The full variable domain, completed using reference TRBV7-2 and TRBJ2-3, is GAGVSQSPSNKVTEKGKDVELRCDPISGHTALYWYRQSLGQGLEFLIYFQGNSAPDKSGLPSDRFSAERTGGSVSTLTIQRTQQEDSAVYLCASSPGRSLDTQYFGPGTRLTVL.

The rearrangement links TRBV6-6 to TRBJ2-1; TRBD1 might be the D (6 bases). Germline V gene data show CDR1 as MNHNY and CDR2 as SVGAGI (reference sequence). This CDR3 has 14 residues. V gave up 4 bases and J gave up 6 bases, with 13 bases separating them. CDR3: CASSSLDRANEQFF. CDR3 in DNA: TGTGCCAGCAGTTCTCTGGACAGAGCCAATGAGCAGTTCTTC.

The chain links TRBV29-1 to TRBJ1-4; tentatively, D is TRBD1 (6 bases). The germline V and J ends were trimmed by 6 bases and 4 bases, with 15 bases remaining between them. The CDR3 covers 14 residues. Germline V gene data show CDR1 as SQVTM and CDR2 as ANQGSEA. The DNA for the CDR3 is TGCAGCGTGGGTAAGACAGGCAGTAATGAAAAACTGTTTTTT. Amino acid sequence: CSVGKTGSNEKLFF. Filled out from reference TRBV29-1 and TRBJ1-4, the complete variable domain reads SAVISQKPSRDICQRGTSLTIQCQVDSQVTMMFWYRQQPGQSLTLIATANQGSEATYESGFVIDKFPISRPNLTFSTLTVSNMSPEDSSIYLCSVGKTGSNEKLFFGSGTQLSVL.

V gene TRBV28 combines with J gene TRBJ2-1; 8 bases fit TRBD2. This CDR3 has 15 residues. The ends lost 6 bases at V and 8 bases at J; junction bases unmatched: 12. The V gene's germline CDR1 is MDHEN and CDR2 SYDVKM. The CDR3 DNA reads TGTGCCAGCAGCCGCCACGGGACTAGTTTCCATGAGCAGTTCTTC. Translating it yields CASSRHGTSFHEQFF.

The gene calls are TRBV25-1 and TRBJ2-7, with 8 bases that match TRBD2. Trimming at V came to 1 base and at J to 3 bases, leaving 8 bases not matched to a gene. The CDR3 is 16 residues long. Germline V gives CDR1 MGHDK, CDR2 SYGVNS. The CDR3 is CASSESGTSSSYEQYF. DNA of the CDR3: TGTGCCAGCAGTGAATCGGGGACTAGTAGCAGCTACGAGCAGTACTTC.

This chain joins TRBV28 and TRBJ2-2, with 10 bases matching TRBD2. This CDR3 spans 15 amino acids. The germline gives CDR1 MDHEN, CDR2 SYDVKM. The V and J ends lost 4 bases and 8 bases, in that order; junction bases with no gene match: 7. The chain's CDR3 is CASSSTSGNAGELFF. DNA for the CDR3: TGTGCCAGCAGTTCTACTAGCGGGAATGCGGGGGAGCTGTTTTTT.